These 17 T cell receptor beta chains were sequenced from one sample in a study of OX40 agonist ivuxolimab in advanced cancers. Only in-frame clones appear in the TCRdb table, and some are missing; sequencing was by immunoSEQ multiplex PCR. The table shows about 39,000 clones, with approximately 90% occurring only once. The input for sequencing was CD4+ or CD8+ T cells sorted from blood, taken in a trial of the OX40 agonist ivuxolimab. The receptors come from an adult with an advanced solid tumor such as melanoma, head and neck, liver or kidney cancer.

This clone was observed a single time. The chain is built from TRBV21-1 and TRBJ2-7; TRBD2 is the table's D call, not checked against the DNA. TRBV21-1 is an annotated pseudogene. This CDR3 has 18 residues. For the CDR3, the DNA is TGTGCCAGCAGCTACCATACCGGGACTAGCGGGAAAAGGTACGAGCAGTACTTC. Protein product: CASSYHTGTSGKRYEQYF.

The chain links TRBV21-1 to TRBJ1-2; TRBD1, as called in the table, went unchecked against the DNA. TRBV21-1 corresponds to a pseudogene. This CDR3 is built from 14 residues. The CDR3 bases are TGTGCCAGCAGCGCACGGAGGGGGCCCTATGGCTACACCTTC. Amino acids: CASSARRGPYGYTF.

The V and J genes are TRBV19 and TRBJ2-1; tentatively, D is TRBD2 (6 bases). Germline CDR1 and CDR2: LNHDA and SQIVND (reference sequence). Deletions cut 10 bases from V and 7 bases from J, with 20 bases between. The CDR3 is 14 amino acids. CDR3 bases: TGTGCCACCTCCCCGATCGGGGGTGGGAATGAGCAGTTCTTC. This encodes CATSPIGGGNEQFF.

The chain employs TRBV5-8 and TRBJ1-5; unclear D gene. The V gene's germline CDR1 is SGHTS and CDR2 YDEGEE. Trimming took 2 bases from V and 4 from J, leaving 10 bases between them. The CDR3 has 14 amino acids. The CDR3 DNA sequence: TGTGCCAGCAGCTTTTATGGTCAGAATCAGCCCCAGCATTTT. Translated: CASSFYGQNQPQHF.

This clone has a single count. The CDR3 here is CAWTTTSSAYEQYF. In nucleotides, the CDR3 is TGTGCCTGGACCACAACTAGTTCCGCCTACGAGCAGTACTTC. The chain uses TRBV30 and TRBJ2-7; D is possibly TRBD2 (5 bases). The CDR3 spans 14 residues. Per the germline V gene, CDR1 is GTSNPN and CDR2 is SVGIG (reference sequence). V was cut by 4 bases and J by 2 bases, with 15 bases left in between.

V gene TRBV7-9 combines with J gene TRBJ2-7, with D perhaps assigned TRBD1 or TRBD2 (5 bases each). The CDR3 runs 14 residues. The germline CDR1 and CDR2 sequences are SEHNR and FQNEAQ (reference sequence). V was pared by 6 bases and J by 2 bases, with 14 bases between. The CDR3 spells CASSSGTKPYEQYF. CDR3 DNA: TGTGCCAGCAGTTCCGGGACCAAACCCTACGAGCAGTACTTC.

The chain links TRBV7-2 to TRBJ2-5; D not resolved. The CDR3 length is 12 residues. V was trimmed by 7 bases and J by 4 bases, leaving 10 bases between them. CDR1 and CDR2 from the germline V gene are SGHTA and FQGNSA. The DNA of the CDR3 is TGTGCCAGCACCCCCTGGCGAGAGACCCAGTACTTC. Translation: CASTPWRETQYF.

The chain is built from TRBV29-1 and TRBJ2-2; TRBD2 matches at 10 bases. The CDR3 has 15 residues. Germline V CDR1 and CDR2: SQVTM, ANQGSEA. V shed 2 bases and J 5 bases; nucleotides not matched to a gene: 5. The CDR3 is CSVELAGEATGELFF. CDR3 in DNA: TGCAGCGTTGAACTAGCGGGGGAAGCAACCGGGGAGCTGTTTTTT.

The gene calls are TRBV7-2 and TRBJ2-7; 7 bases are shared with TRBD2. The CDR3 length is 14 residues. Trimming at V came to 3 bases and at J to 2 bases, leaving 4 bases not matched to a gene. Per the germline V gene, CDR1 is SGHTA and CDR2 is FQGNSA. DNA of the CDR3: TGTGCCAGCAGCTTCCGCGGGAGCGCCTACGAGCAGTACTTC. Residues: CASSFRGSAYEQYF.

The gene calls are TRBV29-1 and TRBJ1-2; no definite D call. The V gene lost 4 bases and the J gene lost 8 bases, with 5 bases spanning the gap. Germline V CDR1 and CDR2: SQVTM, ANQGSEA. The CDR3 has 9 residues. CDR3 amino acids: CSVGRGYTF. The DNA for the CDR3 is TGCAGCGTTGGAAGAGGCTACACCTTC.

The rearrangement links TRBV5-1 to TRBJ2-6; 7 nucleotides agree with TRBD1. The CDR3 is 18 amino acids. The V and J ends lost 3 bases and 0 bases, in that order; junction bases with no gene match: 9. The germline gives CDR1 SGHRS, CDR2 YFSETQ. DNA of the CDR3: TGCGCCAGCAGCTACGGACAGGAACTCCTCTCTGGGGCCAACGTCCTGACTTTC. Encoded protein: CASSYGQELLSGANVLTF.

V and J are TRBV28 and TRBJ2-1; 8 nucleotides align to TRBD2. CDR1 and CDR2 from the germline V gene are MDHEN and SYDVKM. V lost 6 bases, J lost 3 bases, and 10 bases stayed unmatched. This CDR3 has 16 residues. The CDR3 DNA reads as TGTGCCAGCAGCCTTCGGGGACTAGAACTCTACAATGAGCAGTTCTTC. It yields the protein CASSLRGLELYNEQFF.

The V call is TRBV2, the J call TRBJ2-1; D unresolved. With 4 bases removed from V and 8 bases from J, the gap between germline ends came to 9 bases. The CDR3 covers 12 residues. Germline V CDR1 and CDR2: SNHLY, FYNNEI. CDR3 DNA sequence: TGTGCCAGCAGTGCCCCTGGTCATGAGCAGTTCTTC. Its translation: CASSAPGHEQFF.

J is TRBJ2-3 and V is TRBV5-4; 7 bases are a match to TRBD1. Germline CDR1 reads SGHNT; CDR2 reads YYREEE (reference sequence). J gave up 0 bases and V 4 bases, and 5 bases lay outside the gene matches. This CDR3 region has 15 residues. The CDR3 coding sequence is TGTGCCAGCAGCGGCGGACAGGCAAGCACAGATACGCAGTATTTT. Its translation: CASSGGQASTDTQYF.

This chain links TRBV5-6 with TRBJ2-1; 7 nucleotides align to TRBD2. Unmatched junction bases numbered 5, after V lost 4 bases and J lost 1 base. This CDR3 has 15 residues. CDR1 is SGHDT and CDR2 is YYEEEE in the germline V gene. In DNA form, the CDR3 reads TGTGCCAGCAGCGTCGACGGGGGGTCCTACAATGAGCAGTTCTTC. Amino acids: CASSVDGGSYNEQFF. Full variable domain (rest looked up from reference TRBV5-6 and TRBJ2-1): DAGVTQSPTHLIKTRGQQVTLRCSPKSGHDTVSWYQQALGQGPQFIFQYYEEEERQRGNFPDRFSGHQFPNYSSELNVNALLLGDSALYLCASSVDGGSYNEQFFGPGTRLTVL.

The chain has TRBV9 and TRBJ2-1; possible D gene TRBD1, 6 bases. The V gene lost 0 bases and the J gene lost 5 bases, with 6 bases spanning the gap. The CDR3 covers 13 residues. Germline CDR1 reads SGDLS; CDR2 reads YYNGEE. In nucleotides, the CDR3 is TGTGCCAGCAGCGTAGGGGGGCACAATGAGCAGTTCTTC. Protein product: CASSVGGHNEQFF.

This chain connects TRBV28 to TRBJ1-5, with TRBD1 identical over 7 bases. CDR1 MDHEN and CDR2 SYDVKM come from the germline V gene. V shed 2 bases, J shed 11 bases, and the junction held 15 bases outside the gene matches. This CDR3 comprises 16 residues. Written as DNA, the CDR3 is TGTGCCAGCAGTTTAATGGGGACAGCCCATGGGCGAGCCCAGCATTTT. It translates to CASSLMGTAHGRAQHF.